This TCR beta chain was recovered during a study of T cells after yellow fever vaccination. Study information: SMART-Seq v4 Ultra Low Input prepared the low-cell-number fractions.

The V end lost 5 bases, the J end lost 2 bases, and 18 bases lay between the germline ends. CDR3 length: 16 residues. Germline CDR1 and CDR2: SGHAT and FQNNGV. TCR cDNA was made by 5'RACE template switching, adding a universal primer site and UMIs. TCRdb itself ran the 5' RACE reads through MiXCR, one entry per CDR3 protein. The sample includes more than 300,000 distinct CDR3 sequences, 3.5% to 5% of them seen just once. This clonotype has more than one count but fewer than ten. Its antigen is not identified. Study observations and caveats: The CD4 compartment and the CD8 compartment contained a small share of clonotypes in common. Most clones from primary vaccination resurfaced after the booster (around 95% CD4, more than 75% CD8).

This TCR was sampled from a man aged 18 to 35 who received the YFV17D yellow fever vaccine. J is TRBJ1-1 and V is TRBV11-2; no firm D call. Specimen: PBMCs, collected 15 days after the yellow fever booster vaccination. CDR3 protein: CASSHPGDGVNTEAFF. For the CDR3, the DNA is TGTGCCAGCAGCCACCCTGGAGACGGTGTTAACACTGAAGCTTTCTTT.